One and the same sample provided the 20 T cell receptor beta chains below, sequenced in a study of T cell repertoires in cytomegalovirus infection (dated by TCRdb to between 2018 and 2021). TCRdb shows the sequencer as Illumina HiSeq 1500. The public reads were quality trimmed at Q25 with fastp and then assembled into clones with MiXCR by TCRdb, keeping productive beta chains. Merged by CDR3 protein, the rows form single entries marked with the most common genes and DNA. Within this sample are about 100,000 distinct CDR3 sequences, with approximately 16% of them counted one time only. The top ten clonotypes cover roughly 8% of the sample. Source material: PBMCs. The origin of the receptors is a human donor in good health (CMV status not recorded). Some clones in this sample may be carry-over from other donors' samples.

The chain's CDR3 is CASSYSGGVGEQYF. The CDR3 bases are TGTGCCAGCAGTTACTCGGGAGGGGTGGGCGAGCAGTACTTC. The genes are TRBV6-6 and TRBJ2-7; 7 bases line up with TRBD2. CDR3 length equals 14 residues. Germline lookup yields CDR1 MNHNY and CDR2 SVGAGI (reference sequence). The V segment lost 0 bases and the J segment 6 bases; nucleotides outside the gene matches: 5.

This chain joins TRBV7-3 and TRBJ2-5; D possibly corresponds to TRBD1 (6 bases). The CDR3 spans 13 residues. In germline, CDR1 is SGHTA, CDR2 FQGTGA. V was clipped by 5 bases and J by 4 bases, with 11 bases between them. The CDR3 bases are TGTGCCAGCAGCCGGACAGCGCCAGAGACCCAGTACTTC. Its translation is CASSRTAPETQYF.

The chain employs TRBV7-9 and TRBJ1-2, with D uncertain. Germline-derived CDR1 and CDR2 are SEHNR and FQNEAQ (reference sequence). Trimming stripped 4 bases from V and 2 bases from J, with 23 bases between. The CDR3 has 18 residues. The DNA for the CDR3 is TGTGCCAGCAGCTACTATGGTTCTGACTATCCGAAAAACTATGGCTACACCTTC. It encodes CASSYYGSDYPKNYGYTF.

This clonotype was observed a few times. The chain employs TRBV2 and TRBJ1-5; D remains unclear. Trimming shortened V by 2 bases and J by 0 bases, and 5 bases separated the two germline ends. The CDR3 runs to 14 residues. CDR1 is SNHLY, CDR2 FYNNEI, per germline. The CDR3 DNA is TGTGCCAGCAGTGAAAGTCCTAGCAATCAGCCCCAGCATTTT. This translates into CASSESPSNQPQHF. Variable domain in full (rest from reference TRBV2 and TRBJ1-5): EPEVTQTPSHQVTQMGQEVILRCVPISNHLYFYWYRQILGQKVEFLVSFYNNEISEKSEIFDDQFSVERPDGSNFTLKIRSTKLEDSAMYFCASSESPSNQPQHFGDGTRLSIL.

This clonotype has only a few counts. This chain links TRBV5-6 with TRBJ2-7; D gene ambiguous. Germline CDR1 is SGHDT and CDR2 is YYEEEE. This CDR3 spans 13 amino acids. Trimming removed 2 bases from V and 7 bases from J, with 13 bases in between. CDR3 in DNA: TGTGCCAGCAGCTTCTCGGGTTTAGGAGAGCAGTACTTC. As protein: CASSFSGLGEQYF.

On this clonotype itself: This may stem from a read error, because a much larger clone lies one nucleotide away. The chain has TRBV11-3 and TRBJ2-2, with D possibly being TRBD1 or TRBD2 (5 bases each). Germline assignment: CDR1 SGHNT and CDR2 YENEEA. This CDR3 has 15 residues. The DNA of the CDR3 is TGTGCCAGCAGCTTAGGGGGGTCGGGCACCGTGGAGCTGTTTTTT. It translates to CASSLGGSGTVELFF. Together with reference TRBV11-3 and TRBJ2-2, the CDR3 gives the full variable domain: EAGVVQSPRYKIIEKKQPVAFWCNPISGHNTLYWYLQNLGQGPELLIRYENEEAVDDSQLPKDRFSAERLKGVDSTLKIQPAELGDSAVYLCASSLGGSGTVELFFGEGSRLTVL.

This clonotype occurred a few times. The chain links TRBV19 to TRBJ2-3; D unresolved. The V end was cut by 3 bases, the J end by 6 bases, with 13 bases between. CDR3 length equals 14 residues. Germline V CDR1 and CDR2: LNHDA, SQIVND (reference sequence). CDR3 loop: CASSMVLTADTQYF. CDR3 nucleotides: TGTGCCAGTAGTATGGTCCTCACGGCGGATACGCAGTATTTT. The variable domain in full, completed from reference TRBV19 and TRBJ2-3, reads DGGITQSPKYLFRKEGQNVTLSCEQNLNHDAMYWYRQDPGQGLRLIYYSQIVNDFQKGDIAEGYSVSREKKESFPLTVTSAQKNPTAFYLCASSMVLTADTQYFGPGTRLTVL.

The sample holds a few counts of this clonotype. The chain is built from TRBV11-2 and TRBJ2-2; D is perhaps TRBD1 (6 bases). Trimming shortened V by 3 bases and J by 2 bases, and 10 bases separated the two germline ends. CDR1 is SGHAT and CDR2 is FQNNGV in the germline V gene. The length of the CDR3 is 15 residues. Written as DNA, the CDR3 is TGTGCCAGCAGCTTGGGACACTCTAACACCGGGGAGCTGTTTTTT. This sequence encodes CASSLGHSNTGELFF. Full variable domain (missing parts from reference TRBV11-2 and TRBJ2-2): EAGVAQSPRYKIIEKRQSVAFWCNPISGHATLYWYQQILGQGPKLLIQFQNNGVVDDSQLPKDRFSAERLKGVDSTLKIQPAKLEDSAVYLCASSLGHSNTGELFFGEGSRLTVL.

CDR3 protein: CASRGGSYSNQPQHF. The DNA for the CDR3 is TGTGCCAGCAGGGGGGGGAGCTATAGCAATCAGCCCCAGCATTTT. The V call is TRBV2, the J call TRBJ1-5; possible D gene TRBD1, 5 bases. The CDR3 length is 15 residues. Germline V gene data show CDR1 as SNHLY and CDR2 as FYNNEI. The V gene lost 6 bases and the J gene lost 0 bases, with 12 bases spanning the gap.

The genes are TRBV29-1 and TRBJ1-2, with D possibly being TRBD1 (6 bases). The CDR3 is 12 amino acids. The germline CDR1 and CDR2 sequences are SQVTM and ANQGSEA. Trimming cost V 3 bases and J 8 bases, with 13 bases left between them. CDR3 nucleotides: TGCAGCGTTGATTGGGGGCGCCGGGGCTACACCTTC. It specifies CSVDWGRRGYTF. Drawing the rest from reference TRBV29-1 and TRBJ1-2, the complete variable domain is SAVISQKPSRDICQRGTSLTIQCQVDSQVTMMFWYRQQPGQSLTLIATANQGSEATYESGFVIDKFPISRPNLTFSTLTVSNMSPEDSSIYLCSVDWGRRGYTFGSGTRLTVV.

This clonotype showed up many times. The V gene is TRBV6-5, the J gene TRBJ2-1; D is perhaps TRBD1 or TRBD2 (5 bases each). The germline V and J ends were trimmed by 6 bases and 9 bases, with 15 bases remaining between them. CDR1 and CDR2 (germline): MNHEY, SVGAGI. CDR3 length: 13 residues. This CDR3 is CASRTGTRAEQFF. The CDR3 coding sequence is TGTGCCAGCAGGACCGGGACCCGGGCTGAGCAGTTCTTC.

This chain uses TRBV10-3 with TRBJ2-7; 8 positions match TRBD1. The CDR3 is 14 amino acids. With V trimmed by 5 bases and J by 0 bases, 3 bases remained unmatched. The germline CDR1 and CDR2 sequences are ENHRY and SYGVKD. CDR3 sequence (DNA): TGTGCCATCAGTCGGGACAGGAGCTCCTACGAGCAGTACTTC. This encodes CAISRDRSSYEQYF.

There are many counts of this clonotype. This rearrangement joins TRBV5-1 to TRBJ2-3; 8 bases align to TRBD2. This CDR3 spans 15 amino acids. The V gene end was trimmed by 5 bases and the J gene end by 9 bases; junction bases not matched to a gene: 14. Germline-derived CDR1 and CDR2 are SGHRS and YFSETQ. CDR3 nucleotides: TGCGCCAGCAGATACGGGACTAGTGGCGGGGAGACGCAGTATTTT. Protein sequence: CASRYGTSGGETQYF.

This clonotype was counted many times. V usage is TRBV7-2 and J usage is TRBJ1-3, with a weak D call TRBD1 (6 bases). Germline-derived CDR1 and CDR2 are SGHTA and FQGNSA. The V gene lost 3 bases and the J gene lost 1 base, with 16 bases spanning the gap. The CDR3 spans 17 residues. CDR3 sequence (DNA): TGTGCCAGCAGCTTGGCGGGACACCGACTATCTGGAAACACCATATATTTT. This gives the protein CASSLAGHRLSGNTIYF.

This clonotype was detected a few times. V and J are TRBV6-1 and TRBJ2-1; perhaps TRBD1 as D (6 bases). This CDR3 spans 14 amino acids. The germline V gene encodes CDR1 MNHNS and CDR2 SASEGT. Trimming took 6 bases from V and 8 from J, leaving 17 bases between them. CDR3 protein: CASSIRGINDEQFF. The CDR3 DNA sequence: TGTGCCAGCAGCATAAGGGGGATTAACGATGAGCAGTTCTTC.

The rearrangement uses TRBV5-1 and TRBJ1-2, with a possible D match to TRBD1 (6 bases). Germline CDR1 and CDR2: SGHRS and YFSETQ. The CDR3 is 21 amino acids. V lost 0 bases, J lost 8 bases, and 35 bases lay in between. CDR3 residues: CASSLGILKGWDRGQFGGYTF. The DNA of the CDR3 is TGCGCCAGCAGCTTGGGGATCCTTAAAGGTTGGGACCGGGGACAATTCGGGGGCTACACCTTC.

The chain has TRBV7-9 and TRBJ1-3; D uncertain. Germline loops: CDR1 SEHNR, CDR2 FQNEAQ (reference sequence). There are 13 residues in the CDR3. The ends were cut back, 10 bases at V and 0 bases at J, with 10 bases in the middle. The CDR3 DNA is TGTGCCACCGCGGGCGCCTCTGGAAACACCATATATTTT. Amino acids: CATAGASGNTIYF. The full variable domain, in which reference TRBV7-9 and TRBJ1-3 provide the parts outside the CDR3, is DTGVSQNPRHKITKRGQNVTFRCDPISEHNRLYWYRQTLGQGPEFLTYFQNEAQLEKSRLLSDRFSAERPKGSFSTLEIQRTEQGDSAMYLCATAGASGNTIYFGEGSWLTVV.

This clonotype showed up just a few times. V and J are TRBV6-6 and TRBJ2-3; 9 bases agree with TRBD2. V lost 5 bases to trimming and J lost 1 base; unmatched junction nucleotides: 4. Germline CDR1 is MNHNY and CDR2 is SVGAGI (reference sequence). The CDR3 sequence is 15 residues long. CDR3 in amino acids: CASSLSGGRTDTQYF. CDR3 in DNA: TGTGCCAGCAGTCTCAGCGGGGGGCGCACAGATACGCAGTATTTT.

As concerns this clonotype: This may arise from a read error, as a much more abundant clone is one base away. The conserved closing phenylalanine or tryptophan is absent in this CDR3, likely reflecting a read error. The chain joins TRBV7-3 to TRBJ2-2; D is possibly TRBD1 (6 bases). The CDR3 is made up of 16 amino acids. V lost 5 bases to trimming and J lost 1 base, with 14 bases between them. Germline CDR1 and CDR2: SGHTA and FQGTGA. The CDR3 region has the DNA TGTGCCAGCAGCACTAGGACAGTCCTGAACACCGGGGAGCTGTTTTTA. Translating gives CASSTRTVLNTGELFL.

V is TRBV14 and J is TRBJ1-1, with a tentative D call TRBD1 (6 bases). Trimming stripped 7 bases from V and 0 bases from J, with 15 bases between. Germline-derived CDR1 and CDR2 are SGHDN and FVKESK. This CDR3 comprises 15 residues. The CDR3 region has the DNA TGTGCCAGCACCCCTTCGACAGGCTTGAACACTGAAGCTTTCTTT. Its protein product is CASTPSTGLNTEAFF.